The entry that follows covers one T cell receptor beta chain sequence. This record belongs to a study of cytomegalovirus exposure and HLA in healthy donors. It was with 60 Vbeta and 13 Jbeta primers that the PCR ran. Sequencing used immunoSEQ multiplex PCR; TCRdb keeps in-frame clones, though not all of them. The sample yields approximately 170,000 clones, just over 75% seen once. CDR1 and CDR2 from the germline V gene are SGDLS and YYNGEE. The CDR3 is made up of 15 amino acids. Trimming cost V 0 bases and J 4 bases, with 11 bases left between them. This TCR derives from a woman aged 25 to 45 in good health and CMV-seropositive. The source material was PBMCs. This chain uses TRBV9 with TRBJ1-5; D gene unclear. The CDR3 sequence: CASSVGGGLNQPQHF. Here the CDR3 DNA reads TGTGCCAGCAGCGTAGGTGGCGGACTAAATCAGCCCCAGCATTTT.